The rows below give T cell receptor beta chains drawn from one sample of a study of lung T cells in sarcoidosis with Löfgren's syndrome. One entry per CDR3 protein results from TCRdb running MiXCR on the reads. The table lists 60,000 or so distinct CDR3 sequences, 21% of them singletons. Sequenced material: CD4+ T cells from PBMCs. The source of these receptors is a human donor with sarcoidosis (Löfgren's syndrome or another form), or a control subject (not recorded which). Both conserved end residues are part of each CDR3.

v_call	j_call	cdr3_aa
TRBV3-1	TRBJ2-2	CASSQGWGAGELFF
TRBV19	TRBJ2-6	CASSRTWTRSGANVLTF
TRBV2	TRBJ1-1	CASGDRRTEAFF
TRBV25-1	TRBJ2-7	CASPNPSGGEYEQYF
TRBV20-1	TRBJ2-5	CSARFAGPQETQYF
TRBV25-1	TRBJ2-5	CASSPAGYETQYF
TRBV6-1	TRBJ2-5	CASSEARGRQTQYF
TRBV20-1	TRBJ1-5	CSAQGQGWPQHF
TRBV19	TRBJ2-2	CASSRLTGELFF
TRBV7-9	TRBJ1-1	CASSLRVQRALNTEAFF
TRBV14	TRBJ2-2	CASSHMGKAGELFF
TRBV28	TRBJ2-1	CASRGQGINEQFF
TRBV24-1	TRBJ1-5	CATSDAHGGDQPQHF
TRBV2	TRBJ1-1	CASSERGRMNTEAFF
TRBV28	TRBJ1-5	CASSGGLGQPQHF
TRBV15	TRBJ1-5	CATSRSQTGNQPQHF
TRBV6-2/TRBV6-3	TRBJ2-2	CASSRQGRTGELSF
TRBV7-2	TRBJ1-1	CASSPNRVNTEAFF
TRBV4-2	TRBJ1-1	CASSPVGAKKNTEAFF
TRBV18	TRBJ2-3	CASSPPTGREDTQYF